The clone carrying this TCR beta chain was observed once. Antigen: not known. This specimen comes from a study of blood T cell dynamics during melanoma immunotherapy. Study-wide background: Patients with metastatic melanoma got pembrolizumab or nivolumab-ipilimumab as first-line care. General study findings and limits: The study could not tell melanoma-specific clones from general immune activation.

Indicated time point: week 3, after first cycle of checkpoint inhibitor. No patient had earlier systemic cancer treatment, concurrent immunosuppressants, or another active cancer. V was clipped by 3 bases and J by 2 bases, with 15 bases between them. The CDR3 spans 15 residues. Germline-derived CDR1 and CDR2 are SGHRS and YFSETQ. A fixed DNA input of approximately 400 ng was used per bulk PBMC sample. TCRdb's table, derived via immunoSEQ multiplex PCR, lists solely in-frame clones and lacks some. The sample contains about 6,300 clones, approximately 91% of which appear only once. V usage is TRBV5-1 and J usage is TRBJ2-7, with a tentative D call TRBD1 (6 bases). The source was blood, collected from a patient treated with checkpoint blockade. This TCR derives from a human donor with melanoma. The CDR3 DNA is TGCGCCAGCAGCTCAATAACAGGGATTCCCTACGAGCAGTACTTC. Translated, it gives CASSSITGIPYEQYF.